This T cell receptor (beta chain) was sequenced during a study of blood T cells in healthy people across ages (dated by TCRdb to between 2015 and 2017). In terms of the full investigation: In model experiments, template switching captured roughly one uniquely barcoded TCR beta cDNA molecule for every two T cells. The study measured age-related changes in TCR beta repertoire diversity using deep sequencing normalized with unique cDNA molecular identifiers. The donors were divided into four age groups: young (average about 16 years), middle-aged (approximately 39), aged (under 70) and long-lived (82). To avoid experimental bias, donors of different ages were distributed randomly across sequencing lanes. The study analyzed two additional independent replicas of 1 million unique cDNA reads from the same blood draw for two donors, one aged 18 to 30 and one aged 80 or older.

The sample holds a few counts of this clonotype. This clone's antigen is unknown. No much larger clone exists at a distance of one base, and base qualities are not known. Trimming takes 8 bases from V and 4 bases from J, and the germline ends sit 13 bases apart. CDR3 length: 13 amino acids, cysteine to phenylalanine. Of all the DNA, just the CDR3 is kept, 39 bases in frame from base 1. From a lookup of the germline V gene, CDR1 and CDR2 are SGHTA and FQGNSA. What the work shows at the level of the full study, not this receptor alone: Compared with the aged group, the long-lived group had more naive CD4+ T cells, fewer expanded clones and increased TCR diversity, suggesting age selection. Donor CMV infection status was unknown, potentially confounding age-related changes in expanded clonotypes. The percentage of naive T cells measured by flow cytometry correlated strongly with observed TCR beta diversity. Conclusive comparison of naive and antigen-experienced compartments was prevented by the profiling of bulk unsorted PBMCs. Observed TCR beta diversity per million T cells fell roughly linearly with age, and a significant reduction was already apparent by age roughly 40. Estimates of total diversity based on one million sequenced T cells were regarded as lower bounds and as underestimates.

Library creation used 5' RACE. The listed sequencing device is Illumina HiSeq 2500. The second PCR ran for about 7 to 11 cycles and used a J-beta primer mix along with a sample-barcoded 5' primer. Each TCR beta cDNA molecule received a unique molecular identifier from a template-switch 5' adaptor carrying 12 random nucleotides. At least 2.5 million CDR3-containing paired-end reads were obtained from each sample. All of the RNA was converted into first-strand cDNA using the Mint cDNA synthesis kit, with a TRBC-specific oligonucleotide serving as the primer. Following uracil-DNA glycosylase treatment, all cDNA underwent a first 18-cycle PCR with the universal primers M1SS and BC2_uni_R. As for the authors' bioinformatics: For normalization, 1 million high-quality reads were randomly selected from each sample, with every read carrying a distinct molecular identifier. Instead of being binned into consensus sequences, reads with shared molecular identifiers were discarded. MiTCR, set to a Q25 quality threshold and the strictest error-elimination algorithm, was used for CDR3 identification, clonotype clustering and error correction. A nonparametric unseen species model with Euler transformation was used to estimate lower-bound total TCR beta diversity. The raw public reads went through TCRdb reprocessing: fastp at Q25, MiXCR clone calling, in-frame beta chains kept. Rows matching on CDR3 protein sequence are summarized as one entry with the most common DNA and genes. These V and J calls are TCRdb output, not the study's own analysis. This sample has 730,000 or so distinct CDR3 sequences in its table, and about 43% of those were observed once. The ten biggest clones cover 30% of the sample.

The donors were 40 or so Caucasian individuals from Russia, aged roughly 6 to 100 years, who were systemically healthy. Roughly 9.5 milliliters of peripheral blood were drawn from each donor into EDTA-treated Vacutainer tubes. Ficoll-Paque density-gradient centrifugation was used to isolate PBMCs, with at least 6.5 million per sample. Trizol reagent was used to extract total RNA from PBMCs, with at least 5.5 micrograms per sample. For every donor, an aliquot of PBMCs went through flow cytometry to measure the percentages of naive CD45RAhigh/CD27high T cells. This sequence was found in a man older than 75 in good health. The sequenced sample consisted of blood. This receptor chain uses TRBV7-2 and TRBJ2-3; too little of a D gene remains to name it. The CDR3 reads CASAPSGPDTQYF. Here is the DNA: TGTGCCAGCGCCCCCAGTGGACCAGATACGCAGTATTTT.